The following is a TCR beta chain sequence with its context. The antigen remains unidentified. The length of the CDR3 is 13 residues. Germline V lookup: CDR1 MNHNY, CDR2 SVGAGI (reference sequence). Between the trimmed V and J ends, which lost 0 bases and 5 bases, there was a span of 7 bases. The sample comes from a study of pediatric ulcerative colitis. The study's findings and limits: Acute severe colitis showed lower rectal diversity from clonal expansions.

Sequencing depth was up to 500,000 reads per sample. Method: immunoSEQ multiplex PCR; TCRdb's copy keeps in-frame clones and lacks some. The data show roughly 38,000 clones, around four fifths seen once. Sequencing used blood. This chain connects TRBV6-6 to TRBJ1-2; D remains unclear. The TCR comes from a girl under 18 with moderate ulcerative colitis. The CDR3 DNA reads as TGTGCCAGCAGTTACTCGATTGGTTATGGCTACACCTTC. This codes for CASSYSIGYGYTF.